Presented here are 24 T cell receptor beta chains from one specimen sequenced in a study of spatial heterogeneity in lung cancer. TCRdb reprocessed the 5' RACE reads with MiXCR, giving one entry per CDR3 protein. This sample has about 41,000 distinct CDR3 sequences, with about 10% found just once. Time point defined: blood at routine non-recurrence follow-up after resection. This specimen consisted of PBMCs, obtained at follow-up. Source of these receptors: a female donor with early-stage non-small cell lung cancer.

The chain carries TRBV6-2 or TRBV6-3 and TRBJ2-7, with a weak D call TRBD2 (5 bases). The CDR3 runs to 15 residues. The germline CDR1 and CDR2 sequences are MNHEY and SVGEGT. V dropped 2 bases and J dropped 5 bases, with 16 bases sitting between them. DNA for the CDR3: TGTGCCAGCAGTTACCGCCTTCGGGATCCCCACGAGCAGTACTTC. Translation gives CASSYRLRDPHEQYF.

At least ten counts were recorded for this clonotype. The V and J genes are TRBV19 and TRBJ1-2; a weak D match, TRBD1 (5 bases). Trimming shortened V by 6 bases and J by 7 bases, and 21 bases separated the two germline ends. CDR3 length: 15 amino acids. The germline V gene encodes CDR1 LNHDA and CDR2 SQIVND (reference sequence). The CDR3 nucleotides are TGTGCCAGTAGCACCCCACTCGGGGGTCTTAGTGGCTACACCTTC. Translation: CASSTPLGGLSGYTF.

The V and J genes are TRBV10-3 and TRBJ1-3, with D maybe TRBD1 (5 bases). V was shortened by 3 bases and J by 2 bases, with 8 bases between the two germline ends. The CDR3 spans 14 residues. Germline CDR1 reads ENHRY; CDR2 reads SYGVKD. DNA for the CDR3: TGTGCCATCAGTGACAGGGTCACTGGAAACACCATATATTTT. Its translation is CAISDRVTGNTIYF.

The chain joins TRBV7-9 to TRBJ2-2, with D maybe TRBD1 (5 bases). Trimming cost V 1 base and J 1 base, with 13 bases left between them. This CDR3 region has 17 residues. In germline, CDR1 is SEHNR, CDR2 FQNEAQ (reference sequence). The CDR3 region has the DNA TGTGCCAGCAGCTTAGGCTGGCAGGGCGAGAACACCGGGGAGCTGTTTTTT. Translating gives CASSLGWQGENTGELFF.

This clonotype is termed medium-sized. This chain joins TRBV20-1 and TRBJ2-3; tentatively, D is TRBD2 (7 bases). Per the germline V gene, CDR1 is DFQATT and CDR2 is SNEGSKA (reference sequence). The CDR3 sequence is 16 residues long. Trimming took 4 bases from V and 3 from J, leaving 20 bases between them. CDR3 coding DNA: TGCAGTGCTAAGGGGGGAGGGGCGGCAAGAACAGATACGCAGTATTTT. Protein sequence: CSAKGGGAARTDTQYF.

The rearrangement links TRBV7-2 to TRBJ2-7; 7 nucleotides agree with TRBD1. This CDR3 is built from 16 residues. CDR1 and CDR2 from the germline V gene are SGHTA and FQGNSA. V shed 1 base, J shed 5 bases, and the junction held 11 bases outside the gene matches. CDR3 protein: CASSLGRQGVRNEQYF. DNA of the CDR3: TGTGCCAGCAGCTTAGGGCGACAGGGAGTCAGGAACGAGCAGTACTTC.

The chain uses TRBV21-1 and TRBJ2-7; the table assigns TRBD2, which was not confirmed against the DNA. TRBV21-1 is a pseudogene. This CDR3 has 13 amino acids. CDR3 coding DNA: TGTGCCCGCCCCCGGACTAGCTGCTACGAGCAGTACTTC. Its translation is CARPRTSCYEQYF.

This clonotype was counted many times. The chain employs TRBV6-4 and TRBJ2-5; D is unresolved. In germline, CDR1 is MRHNA, CDR2 SNTAGT. The CDR3 length is 12 residues. Trimming removed 11 bases at V and 7 bases at J, with 17 bases between. The CDR3 DNA sequence: TGTGCCGCATCCTTCCGGGCGGCGACCCAGTACTTC. This sequence encodes CAASFRAATQYF.

J is TRBJ2-7 and V is TRBV19; tentatively, D is TRBD1 (5 bases). The CDR3 contains 13 residues. V lost 5 bases to trimming and J lost 5 bases, with 13 bases between them. CDR1 is LNHDA, CDR2 SQIVND, per germline (reference sequence). The CDR3 bases are TGTGCCAGTAGTCTACTCTTAGGGGACGAGCAGTACTTC. Its translation: CASSLLLGDEQYF. The variable domain in full, with the rest retrieved from reference TRBV19 and TRBJ2-7, is DGGITQSPKYLFRKEGQNVTLSCEQNLNHDAMYWYRQDPGQGLRLIYYSQIVNDFQKGDIAEGYSVSREKKESFPLTVTSAQKNPTAFYLCASSLLLGDEQYFGPGTRLTVT.

The table lists this clonotype with a few counts. This rearrangement joins TRBV7-2 to TRBJ1-2; D gene unclear. Germline values: CDR1 SGHTA, CDR2 FQGNSA. V lost 5 bases and J 3 bases, leaving 16 bases between the germline ends. The CDR3 runs 15 residues. CDR3 loop: CASSENTAGYYGYTF. The CDR3 DNA sequence: TGTGCCAGCAGCGAAAACACCGCGGGTTACTATGGCTACACCTTC. Supplemented by reference TRBV7-2 and TRBJ1-2, the full variable domain reads GAGVSQSPSNKVTEKGKDVELRCDPISGHTALYWYRQSLGQGLEFLIYFQGNSAPDKSGLPSDRFSAERTGGSVSTLTIQRTQQEDSAVYLCASSENTAGYYGYTFGSGTRLTVV.

Many counts were recorded for this clonotype. J is TRBJ1-5 and V is TRBV5-1, with D perhaps matching TRBD1 (5 bases). V was clipped by 0 bases and J by 5 bases, with 15 bases between them. This CDR3 spans 16 amino acids. The germline gives CDR1 SGHRS, CDR2 YFSETQ. The CDR3 loop reads CASSLAPVTGDQPQHF. CDR3 DNA: TGCGCCAGCAGCTTGGCCCCGGTTACAGGAGATCAGCCCCAGCATTTT.

This clonotype was recorded many times. Mismatch with germline at one junction end may stem from a read error. The chain is built from TRBV29-1 and TRBJ1-4; D remains unclear. Per the germline V gene, CDR1 is SQVTM and CDR2 is ANQGSEA. This CDR3 spans 11 amino acids. The CDR3 nucleotides read TGCAGCGTTGATCGGCAAGGGCAGGAGCTTTTT. Translation: CSVDRQGQELF.

This clonotype has just a few counts. The chain employs TRBV28 and TRBJ1-1; a weak D match, TRBD1 (6 bases). The CDR3 has 14 amino acids. Trimming removed 2 bases at V and 5 bases at J, with 12 bases between. The germline V gene has CDR1 MDHEN and CDR2 SYDVKM. The CDR3 here is CASSLVQGGTEAFF. CDR3 nucleotides: TGTGCCAGCAGTTTAGTACAAGGGGGGACTGAAGCTTTCTTT.

The table lists this clonotype with many counts. The chain is built from TRBV2 and TRBJ2-5; D is uncertain. V shed 6 bases and J shed 5 bases, with 16 bases lying between them. The CDR3 runs to 14 residues. Per the germline V gene, CDR1 is SNHLY and CDR2 is FYNNEI. CDR3 loop: CASRWTKEEETQYF. DNA of the CDR3: TGTGCCAGCAGATGGACCAAAGAGGAGGAGACCCAGTACTTC. Variable domain in full (rest from reference TRBV2 and TRBJ2-5): EPEVTQTPSHQVTQMGQEVILRCVPISNHLYFYWYRQILGQKVEFLVSFYNNEISEKSEIFDDQFSVERPDGSNFTLKIRSTKLEDSAMYFCASRWTKEEETQYFGPGTRLLVL.

This clonotype showed up just a few times. This sequence joins TRBV29-1 and TRBJ2-5; 13 nucleotides agree with TRBD2. The length of the CDR3 is 13 residues. CDR1 is SQVTM, CDR2 ANQGSEA, per germline. V dropped 7 bases and J dropped 4; count of bases not matched to a gene: 3. The CDR3 DNA reads as TGCAGCGCTAGGACTAGCGGGGGAGAGACCCAGTACTTC. It encodes CSARTSGGETQYF.

This clonotype came up a few times. The chain recombines TRBV4-1 with TRBJ2-2; tentatively, D is TRBD2 (6 bases). V was cut by 0 bases and J by 0 bases, with 11 bases left in between. The CDR3 is made up of 17 amino acids. Germline V lookup: CDR1 MGHRA, CDR2 YSYEKL. CDR3 DNA sequence: TGCGCCAGCAGCCAAGAAGCCCGGGGGTCGAACACCGGGGAGCTGTTTTTT. Protein sequence: CASSQEARGSNTGELFF.

This clonotype occurred many times. The rearrangement links TRBV9 to TRBJ2-2, with no clear D. Germline V lookup: CDR1 SGDLS, CDR2 YYNGEE. The V end was cut by 4 bases, the J end by 6 bases, with 7 bases between. CDR3 size: 12 residues. In nucleotides, the CDR3 is TGTGCCAGCAGCCCAGGATCCGGGGAGCTGTTTTTT. Its translation is CASSPGSGELFF.

This clonotype appeared many times. The chain is built from TRBV6-2 or TRBV6-3 and TRBJ1-2; 8 nucleotides match TRBD1. Unmatched junction bases numbered 13, after V lost 2 bases and J lost 8 bases. Germline V gene sequence: CDR1 MNHEY, CDR2 SVGEGT. CDR3 length: 16 residues. The CDR3 sequence: CASSYDPDRDVYGYTF. For the CDR3, the DNA is TGTGCCAGCAGTTACGACCCGGACAGGGACGTCTACGGCTACACCTTC.

This clonotype was detected a few times. The chain joins TRBV4-1 to TRBJ2-5; TRBD2 might be the D (6 bases). The CDR3 is 15 amino acids. The V gene's germline CDR1 is MGHRA and CDR2 YSYEKL. Deletions cut 2 bases from V and 5 bases from J, with 15 bases between. For the CDR3, the DNA is TGCGCCAGCAGCCAATCGGGACCCGGAGGGGAGACCCAGTACTTC. As protein: CASSQSGPGGETQYF.

V is TRBV5-1 and J is TRBJ1-2; D gene unclear. CDR1 SGHRS and CDR2 YFSETQ come from the germline V gene. This CDR3 is built from 14 residues. Trimming stripped 4 bases from V and 2 bases from J, with 12 bases between. CDR3 region: CASSDRVSNYGYTF. Here the CDR3 DNA reads TGCGCCAGCAGCGACCGGGTCTCCAACTATGGCTACACCTTC.

This clonotype was found many times. CDR3 residues: CASSLTTGGSTDTQYF. The CDR3 coding sequence is TGCGCCAGCAGCCTAACCACAGGGGGCAGCACAGATACGCAGTATTTT. The V and J genes are TRBV4-3 and TRBJ2-3; the match to TRBD1 covers 9 bases. Germline-derived CDR1 and CDR2 are LGHNA and YSLEER. J lost 0 bases, V lost 4 bases, and 5 bases had no gene match. The CDR3 extends over 16 amino acids.

In this sample, this clonotype turned up many times. The rearrangement joins TRBV9 to TRBJ2-7; D perhaps matches TRBD2 (5 bases). Germline-derived CDR1 and CDR2 are SGDLS and YYNGEE. CDR3 length: 13 amino acids. Trimming removed 4 bases from V and 7 bases from J, with 15 bases in between. CDR3 loop: CASSQGDAGEQYF. The CDR3 nucleotides are TGTGCCAGCAGCCAAGGTGACGCGGGTGAGCAGTACTTC.

This clonotype was seen at least ten times. The gene calls are TRBV11-1 and TRBJ2-2; D gene ambiguous. Trimming stripped 1 base from V and 6 bases from J, with 6 bases between. The CDR3 loop spans 13 amino acids. Germline CDR1 SGHAT, CDR2 FQDESV (reference sequence). The CDR3 loop reads CASSLGKSGELFF. CDR3 DNA sequence: TGTGCCAGCAGCTTAGGCAAGTCCGGGGAGCTGTTTTTT.

The J gene is TRBJ2-5, the V gene TRBV5-1; a possible D gene is TRBD2 (5 bases). Trimming took off 4 bases at V and 5 bases at J, with 15 bases between the two ends. Germline CDR1 SGHRS, CDR2 YFSETQ. The CDR3 runs to 14 residues. CDR3 region: CASSPAPSPETQYF. The CDR3 region has the DNA TGCGCCAGCAGCCCGGCCCCTAGCCCCGAGACCCAGTACTTC.